Detailed here is one T cell receptor (beta chain). Antigen unknown. Trimming took 5 bases from V and 5 from J; bases not matched to a gene: 9. The CDR3 is made up of 16 amino acids. CDR1 and CDR2 from the germline V gene are MNHEY and SMNVEV (reference sequence). The record originates from a study of blood T cells in healthy people across ages. Study-wide results and caveats: Across samples, TCR beta diversity tracked strongly with naive T cell percentage.

Caucasian, healthy and from Russia, the donors were aged between 6 and 90. A J-beta primer mix and a sample-barcoded 5' primer were used in a second PCR of about 7 to 12 cycles. Per-sample output comprised a minimum of 3 million paired-end reads containing CDR3. One entry per CDR3 protein results from TCRdb running MiXCR on the 5' RACE reads. The data contain approximately 800,000 distinct CDR3 sequences, around two thirds of them singletons. The TCR was taken from a young man in good health. The chain links TRBV27 to TRBJ2-1; 10 bases map to TRBD1. Specimen: blood. CDR3 protein: CASSPPGQGTNNEQFF. The CDR3 region has the DNA TGTGCCAGCAGTCCCCCGGGACAGGGGACTAACAATGAGCAGTTCTTC.